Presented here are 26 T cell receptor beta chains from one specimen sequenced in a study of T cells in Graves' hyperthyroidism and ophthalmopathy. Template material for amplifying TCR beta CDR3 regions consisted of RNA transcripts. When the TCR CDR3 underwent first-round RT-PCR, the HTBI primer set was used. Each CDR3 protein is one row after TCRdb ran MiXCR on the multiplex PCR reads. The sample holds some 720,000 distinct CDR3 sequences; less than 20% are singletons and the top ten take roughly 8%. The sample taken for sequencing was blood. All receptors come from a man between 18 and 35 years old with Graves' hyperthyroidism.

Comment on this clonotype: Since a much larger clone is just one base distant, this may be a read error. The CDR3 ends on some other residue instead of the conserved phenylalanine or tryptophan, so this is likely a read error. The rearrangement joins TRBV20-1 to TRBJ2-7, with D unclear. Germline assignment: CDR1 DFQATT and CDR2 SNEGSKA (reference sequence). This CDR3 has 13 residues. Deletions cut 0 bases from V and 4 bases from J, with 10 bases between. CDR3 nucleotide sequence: TGCAGTGCTAGAGATGGTAGCAGGTACGAGCAGTACTTG. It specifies CSARDGSRYEQYL.

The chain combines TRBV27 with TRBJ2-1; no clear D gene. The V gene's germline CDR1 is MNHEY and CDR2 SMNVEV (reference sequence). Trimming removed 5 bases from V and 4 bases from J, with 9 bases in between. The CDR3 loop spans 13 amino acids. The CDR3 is CASSPLDYNEQFF. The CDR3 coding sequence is TGTGCCAGCAGTCCGTTAGATTACAATGAGCAGTTCTTC.

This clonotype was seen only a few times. The CDR3 DNA is TGTGCCAGCAGCCATACCGAGCGGCGGGTGTTTTTT. Translating it yields CASSHTERRVFF. This sequence joins TRBV7-9 and TRBJ1-4; D gene unclear. The CDR3 is made up of 12 amino acids. Germline V gene lookup returns CDR1 SEHNR and CDR2 FQNEAQ (reference sequence). Trimming stripped 5 bases from V and 15 bases from J, with 16 bases between.

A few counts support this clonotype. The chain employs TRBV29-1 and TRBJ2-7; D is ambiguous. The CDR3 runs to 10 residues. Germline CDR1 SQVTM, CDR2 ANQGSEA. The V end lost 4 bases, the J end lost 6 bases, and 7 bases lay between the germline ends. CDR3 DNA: TGCAGCGTTGTGGCAGTCGAGCAGTACTTC. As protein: CSVVAVEQYF.

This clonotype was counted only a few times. The DNA of the CDR3 is TGTGCCTGGAGTACCCCAGCGGGAGCGGTCTACAATGAGCAGTTCTTC. As protein: CAWSTPAGAVYNEQFF. This sequence joins TRBV30 and TRBJ2-1; 8 positions match TRBD2. Germline V gene data show CDR1 as GTSNPN and CDR2 as SVGIG (reference sequence). Germline trimming cut 2 bases from V and 3 bases from J; bases unmatched to any gene: 9. There are 16 residues in the CDR3.

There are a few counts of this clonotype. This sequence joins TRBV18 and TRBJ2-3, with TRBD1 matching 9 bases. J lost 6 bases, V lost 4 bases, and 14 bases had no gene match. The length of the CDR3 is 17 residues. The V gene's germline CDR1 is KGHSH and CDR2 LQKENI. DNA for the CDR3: TGTGCCAGCTCACTCGGGGGACCGGGACAGGGTGTCGATACGCAGTATTTT. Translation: CASSLGGPGQGVDTQYF.

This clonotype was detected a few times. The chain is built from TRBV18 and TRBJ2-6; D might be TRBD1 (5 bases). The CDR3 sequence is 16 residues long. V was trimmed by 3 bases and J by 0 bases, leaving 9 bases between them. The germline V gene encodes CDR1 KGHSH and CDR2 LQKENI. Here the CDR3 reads CASSPTGNSGANVLTF. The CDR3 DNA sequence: TGTGCCAGCTCACCTACAGGAAACTCTGGGGCCAACGTCCTGACTTTC.

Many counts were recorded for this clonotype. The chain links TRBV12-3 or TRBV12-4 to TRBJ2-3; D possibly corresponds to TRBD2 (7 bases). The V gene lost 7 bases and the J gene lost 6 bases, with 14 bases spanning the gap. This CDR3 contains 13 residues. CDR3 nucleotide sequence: TGTGCCAGCACTCGTCGGGGGGCGGATACGCAGTATTTT. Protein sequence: CASTRRGADTQYF.

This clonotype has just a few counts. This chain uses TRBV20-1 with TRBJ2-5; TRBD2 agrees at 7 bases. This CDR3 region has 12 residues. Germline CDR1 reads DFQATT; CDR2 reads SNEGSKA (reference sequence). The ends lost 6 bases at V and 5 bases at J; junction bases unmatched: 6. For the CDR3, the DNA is TGCAGTGCCACCTGGGGAGGGGAGACCCAGTACTTC. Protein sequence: CSATWGGETQYF.

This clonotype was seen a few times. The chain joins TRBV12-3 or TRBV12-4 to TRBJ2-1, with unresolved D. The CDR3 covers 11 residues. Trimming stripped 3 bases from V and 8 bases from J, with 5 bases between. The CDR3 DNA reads TGTGCCAGCAGTTTTCGGTATGAGCAGTTCTTC. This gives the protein CASSFRYEQFF.

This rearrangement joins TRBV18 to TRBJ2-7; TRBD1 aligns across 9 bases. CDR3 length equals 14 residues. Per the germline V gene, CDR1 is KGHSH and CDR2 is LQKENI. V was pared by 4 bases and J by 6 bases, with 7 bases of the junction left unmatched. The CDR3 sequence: CASSQGQGEAEQYF. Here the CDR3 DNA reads TGTGCCAGCTCACAGGGACAGGGCGAGGCCGAGCAGTACTTC.

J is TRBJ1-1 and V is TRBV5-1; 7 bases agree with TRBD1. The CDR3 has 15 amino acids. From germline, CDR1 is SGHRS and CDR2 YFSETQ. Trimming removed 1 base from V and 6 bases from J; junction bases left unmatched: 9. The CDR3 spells CASSLQGGGLSEAFF. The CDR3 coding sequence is TGCGCCAGCAGCTTGCAGGGGGGAGGACTCTCTGAAGCTTTCTTT.

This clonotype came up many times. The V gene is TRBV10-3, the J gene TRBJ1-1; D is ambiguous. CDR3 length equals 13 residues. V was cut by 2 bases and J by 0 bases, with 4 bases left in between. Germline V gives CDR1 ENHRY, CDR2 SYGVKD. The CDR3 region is CAISELMNTEAFF. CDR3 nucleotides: TGTGCCATCAGTGAGCTTATGAACACTGAAGCTTTCTTT.

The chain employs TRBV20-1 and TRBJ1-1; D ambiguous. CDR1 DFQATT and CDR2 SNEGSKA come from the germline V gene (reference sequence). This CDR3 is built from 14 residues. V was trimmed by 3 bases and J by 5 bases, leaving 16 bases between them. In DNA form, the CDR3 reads TGCAGTGCTAGGGATGAACAGATCGGGACTGAAGCTTTCTTT. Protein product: CSARDEQIGTEAFF.

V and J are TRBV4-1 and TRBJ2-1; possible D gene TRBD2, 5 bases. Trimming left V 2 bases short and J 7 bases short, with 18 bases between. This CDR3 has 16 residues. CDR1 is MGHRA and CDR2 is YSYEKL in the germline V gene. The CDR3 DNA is TGCGCCAGCAGCCAATCATTGGGTCGACGAGGGAATGAGCAGTTCTTC. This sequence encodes CASSQSLGRRGNEQFF.

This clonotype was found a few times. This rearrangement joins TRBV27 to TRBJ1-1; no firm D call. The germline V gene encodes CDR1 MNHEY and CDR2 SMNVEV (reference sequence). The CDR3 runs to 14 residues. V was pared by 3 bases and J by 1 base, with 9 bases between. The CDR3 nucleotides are TGTGCCAGCAGTTTTGGAACGCCGAACACTGAAGCTTTCTTT. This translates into CASSFGTPNTEAFF.

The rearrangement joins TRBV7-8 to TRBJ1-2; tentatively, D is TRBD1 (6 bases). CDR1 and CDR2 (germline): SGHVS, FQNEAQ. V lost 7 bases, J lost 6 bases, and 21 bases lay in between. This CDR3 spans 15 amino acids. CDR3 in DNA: TGTGCCAGCACCCTCCCGGGGGGCGCGGCGAATGGCTACACCTTC. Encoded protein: CASTLPGGAANGYTF.

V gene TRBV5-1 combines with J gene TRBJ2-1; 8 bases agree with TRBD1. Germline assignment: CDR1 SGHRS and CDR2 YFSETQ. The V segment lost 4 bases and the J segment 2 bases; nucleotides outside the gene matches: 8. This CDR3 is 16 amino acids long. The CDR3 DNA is TGCGCCAGCAGCGCCGGACAGGGTCTAGCCTACAATGAGCAGTTCTTC. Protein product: CASSAGQGLAYNEQFF.

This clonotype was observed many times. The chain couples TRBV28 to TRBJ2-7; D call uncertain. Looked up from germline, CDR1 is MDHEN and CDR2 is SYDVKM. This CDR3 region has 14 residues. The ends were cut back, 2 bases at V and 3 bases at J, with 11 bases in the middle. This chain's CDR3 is CASSLGQEIYEQYF. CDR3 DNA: TGTGCCAGCAGTTTAGGGCAGGAAATCTACGAGCAGTACTTC.

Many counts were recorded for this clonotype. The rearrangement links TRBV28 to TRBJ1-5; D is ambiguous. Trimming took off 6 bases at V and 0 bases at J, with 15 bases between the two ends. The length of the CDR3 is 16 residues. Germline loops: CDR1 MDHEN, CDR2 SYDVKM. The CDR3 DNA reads TGTGCCAGCAGACCCCCGGACGGCTATAGCAATCAGCCCCAGCATTTT. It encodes CASRPPDGYSNQPQHF. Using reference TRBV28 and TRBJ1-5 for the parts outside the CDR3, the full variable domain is DVKVTQSSRYLVKRTGEKVFLECVQDMDHENMFWYRQDPGLGLRLIYFSYDVKMKEKGDIPEGYSVSREKKERFSLILESASTNQTSMYLCASRPPDGYSNQPQHFGDGTRLSIL.

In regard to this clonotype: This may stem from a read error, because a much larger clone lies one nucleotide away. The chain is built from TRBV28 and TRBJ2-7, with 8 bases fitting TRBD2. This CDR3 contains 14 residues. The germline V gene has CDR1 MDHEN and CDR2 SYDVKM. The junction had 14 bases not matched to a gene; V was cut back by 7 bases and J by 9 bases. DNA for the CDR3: TGTGCCAGCACCCCGGGGGGGGGCCGGGACGTGCAGTACTTC. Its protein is CASTPGGGRDVQYF.

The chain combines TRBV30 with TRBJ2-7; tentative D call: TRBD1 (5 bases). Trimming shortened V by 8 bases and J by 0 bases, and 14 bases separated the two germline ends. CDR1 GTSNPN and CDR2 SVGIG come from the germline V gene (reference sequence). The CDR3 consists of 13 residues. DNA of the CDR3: TGTGCCCGAAAGGACAAAAGCTCCTACGAGCAGTACTTC. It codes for CARKDKSSYEQYF.

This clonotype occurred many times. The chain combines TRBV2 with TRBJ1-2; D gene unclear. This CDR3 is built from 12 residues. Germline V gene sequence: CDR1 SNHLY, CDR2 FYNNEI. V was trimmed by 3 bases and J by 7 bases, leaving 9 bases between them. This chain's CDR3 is CASSEGISGYTF. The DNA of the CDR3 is TGTGCCAGCAGTGAGGGGATCTCTGGCTACACCTTC.

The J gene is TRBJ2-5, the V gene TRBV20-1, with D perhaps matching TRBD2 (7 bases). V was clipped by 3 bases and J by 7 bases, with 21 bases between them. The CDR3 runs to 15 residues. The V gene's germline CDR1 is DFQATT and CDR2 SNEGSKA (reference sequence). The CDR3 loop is CSASGGGARGRTQYF. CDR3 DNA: TGCAGTGCTAGTGGGGGGGGGGCGAGGGGCCGGACCCAGTACTTC.

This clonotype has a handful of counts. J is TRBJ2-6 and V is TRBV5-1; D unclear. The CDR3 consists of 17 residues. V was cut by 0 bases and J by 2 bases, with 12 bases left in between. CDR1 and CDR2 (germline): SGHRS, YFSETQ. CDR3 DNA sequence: TGCGCCAGCAGCTTGGAGGCTGGGAATGCTGGGGCCAACGTCCTGACTTTC. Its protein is CASSLEAGNAGANVLTF.

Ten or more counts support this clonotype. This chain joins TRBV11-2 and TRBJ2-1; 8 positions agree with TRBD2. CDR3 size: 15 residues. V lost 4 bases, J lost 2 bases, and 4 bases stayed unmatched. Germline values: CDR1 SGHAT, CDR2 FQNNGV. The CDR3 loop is CASSSLAGPYNEQFF. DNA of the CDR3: TGTGCCAGCAGCTCTCTAGCGGGCCCCTACAATGAGCAGTTCTTC.